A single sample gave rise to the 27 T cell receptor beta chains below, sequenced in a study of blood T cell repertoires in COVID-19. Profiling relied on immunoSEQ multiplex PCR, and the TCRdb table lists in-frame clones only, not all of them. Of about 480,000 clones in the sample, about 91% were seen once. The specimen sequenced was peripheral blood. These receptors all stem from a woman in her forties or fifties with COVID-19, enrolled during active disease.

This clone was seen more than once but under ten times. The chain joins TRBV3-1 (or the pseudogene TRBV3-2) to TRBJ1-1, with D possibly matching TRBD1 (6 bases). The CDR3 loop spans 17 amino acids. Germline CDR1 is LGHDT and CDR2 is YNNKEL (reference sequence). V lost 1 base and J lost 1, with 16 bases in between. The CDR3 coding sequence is TGTGCCAGCAGCCAAGTGGCTGGGGGCGCGTGGAACACTGAAGCTTTCTTT. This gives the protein CASSQVAGGAWNTEAFF.

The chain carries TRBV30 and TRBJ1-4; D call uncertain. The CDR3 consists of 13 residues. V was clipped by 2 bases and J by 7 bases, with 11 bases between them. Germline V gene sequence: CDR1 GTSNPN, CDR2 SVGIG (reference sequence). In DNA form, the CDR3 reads TGTGCCTGGAGTCGTGGGGAGTTTGAAAAACTGTTTTTT. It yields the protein CAWSRGEFEKLFF.

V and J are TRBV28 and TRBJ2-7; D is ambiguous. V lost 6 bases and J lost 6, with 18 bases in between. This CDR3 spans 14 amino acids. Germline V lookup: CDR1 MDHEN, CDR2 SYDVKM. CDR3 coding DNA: TGTGCCAGCAGCACCCCGCAGTCCGTTTTCGAGCAGTACTTC. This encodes CASSTPQSVFEQYF.

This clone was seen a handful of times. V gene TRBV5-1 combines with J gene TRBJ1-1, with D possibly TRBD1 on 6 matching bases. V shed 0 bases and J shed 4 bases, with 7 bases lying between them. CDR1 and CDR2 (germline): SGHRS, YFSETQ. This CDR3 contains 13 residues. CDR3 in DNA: TGCGCCAGCAGCTTGGCAGGGGCCACTGAAGCTTTCTTT. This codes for CASSLAGATEAFF.

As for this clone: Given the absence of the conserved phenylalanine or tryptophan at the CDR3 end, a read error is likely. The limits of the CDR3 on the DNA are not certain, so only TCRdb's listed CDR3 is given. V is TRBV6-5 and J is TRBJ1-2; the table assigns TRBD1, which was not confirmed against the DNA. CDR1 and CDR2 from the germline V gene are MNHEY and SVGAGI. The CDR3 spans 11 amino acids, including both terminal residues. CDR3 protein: CASRDRTGPSV.

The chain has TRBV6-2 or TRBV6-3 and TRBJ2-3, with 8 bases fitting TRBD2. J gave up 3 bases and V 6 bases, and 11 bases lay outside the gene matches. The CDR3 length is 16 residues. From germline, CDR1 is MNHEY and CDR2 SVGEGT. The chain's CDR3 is CASSPLVAGGTDTQYF. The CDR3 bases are TGTGCCAGCAGCCCTCTCGTGGCGGGGGGTACAGATACGCAGTATTTT.

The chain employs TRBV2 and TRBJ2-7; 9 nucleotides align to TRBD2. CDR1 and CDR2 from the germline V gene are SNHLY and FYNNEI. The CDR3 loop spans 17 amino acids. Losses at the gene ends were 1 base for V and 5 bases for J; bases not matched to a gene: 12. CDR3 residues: CASSEESRSGGPHEQYF. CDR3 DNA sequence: TGTGCCAGCAGTGAAGAAAGTCGGAGCGGGGGGCCCCACGAGCAGTACTTC.

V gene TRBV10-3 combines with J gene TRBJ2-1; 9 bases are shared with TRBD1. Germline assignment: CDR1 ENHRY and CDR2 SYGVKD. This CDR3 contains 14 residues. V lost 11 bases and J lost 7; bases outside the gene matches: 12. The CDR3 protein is CAVRRDREGNEQFF. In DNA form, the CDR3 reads TGTGCCGTCCGACGGGACAGGGAGGGGAATGAGCAGTTCTTC.

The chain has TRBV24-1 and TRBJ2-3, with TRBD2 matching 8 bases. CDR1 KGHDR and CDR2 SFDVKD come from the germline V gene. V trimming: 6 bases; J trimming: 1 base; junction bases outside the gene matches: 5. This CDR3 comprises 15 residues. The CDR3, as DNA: TGTGCCACCAGTACGGGGCGGGGGGGCACAGATACGCAGTATTTT. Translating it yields CATSTGRGGTDTQYF.

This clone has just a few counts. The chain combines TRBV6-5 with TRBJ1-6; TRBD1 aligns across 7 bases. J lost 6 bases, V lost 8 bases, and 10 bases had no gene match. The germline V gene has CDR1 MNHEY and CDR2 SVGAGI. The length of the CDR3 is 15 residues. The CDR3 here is CASSSSQGGNSPLHF. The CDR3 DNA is TGTGCCAGCTCGTCCTCGCAGGGGGGTAATTCACCCCTCCACTTT.

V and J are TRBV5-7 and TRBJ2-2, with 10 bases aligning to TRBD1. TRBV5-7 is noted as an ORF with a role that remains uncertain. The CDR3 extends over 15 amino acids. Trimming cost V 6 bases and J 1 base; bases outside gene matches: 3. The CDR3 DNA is TGTGCCAGCACCGGGACAGGGGAGAACACCGGGGAGCTGTTTTTT. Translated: CASTGTGENTGELFF.

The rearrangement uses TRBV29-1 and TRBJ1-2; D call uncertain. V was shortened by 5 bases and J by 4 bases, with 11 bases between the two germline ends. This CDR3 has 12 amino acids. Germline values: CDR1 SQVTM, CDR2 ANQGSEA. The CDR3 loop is CSVSVTGYGYTF. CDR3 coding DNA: TGCAGCGTTAGCGTCACGGGCTATGGCTACACCTTC.

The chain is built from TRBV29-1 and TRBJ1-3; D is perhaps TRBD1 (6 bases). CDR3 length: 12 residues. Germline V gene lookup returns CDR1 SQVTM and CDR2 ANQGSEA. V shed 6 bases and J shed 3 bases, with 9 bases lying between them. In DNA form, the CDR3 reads TGCAGCGTCTGGGACATTGGAAACACCATATATTTT. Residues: CSVWDIGNTIYF.

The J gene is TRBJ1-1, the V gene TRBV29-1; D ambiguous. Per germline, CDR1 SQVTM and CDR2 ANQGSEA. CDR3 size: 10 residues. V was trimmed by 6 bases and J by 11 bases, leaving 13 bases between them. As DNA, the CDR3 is TGCAGCGTCGAGCGAGAGGCGGCTTTCTTT. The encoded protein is CSVEREAAFF.

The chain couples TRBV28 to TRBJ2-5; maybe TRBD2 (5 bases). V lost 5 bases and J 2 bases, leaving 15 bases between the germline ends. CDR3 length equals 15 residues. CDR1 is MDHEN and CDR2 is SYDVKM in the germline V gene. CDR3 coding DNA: TGTGCCAGCAGTAAAAACCGGGGTGGTCAAGAGACCCAGTACTTC. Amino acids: CASSKNRGGQETQYF.

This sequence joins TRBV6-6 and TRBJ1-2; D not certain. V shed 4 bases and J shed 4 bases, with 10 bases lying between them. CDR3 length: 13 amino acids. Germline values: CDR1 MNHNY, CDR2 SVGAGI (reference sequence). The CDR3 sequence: CASSSPELYGYTF. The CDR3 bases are TGTGCCAGCAGTTCTCCGGAGCTCTATGGCTACACCTTC.

CDR3 in DNA: TGTGCCAGCAGTTACTCGATACGGGGAAACACCATATATTTT. Its protein product is CASSYSIRGNTIYF. The rearrangement joins TRBV6-5 to TRBJ1-3; D is undetermined. The CDR3 extends over 14 amino acids. Per the germline V gene, CDR1 is MNHEY and CDR2 is SVGAGI. The V end was cut by 0 bases, the J end by 4 bases, with 7 bases between.

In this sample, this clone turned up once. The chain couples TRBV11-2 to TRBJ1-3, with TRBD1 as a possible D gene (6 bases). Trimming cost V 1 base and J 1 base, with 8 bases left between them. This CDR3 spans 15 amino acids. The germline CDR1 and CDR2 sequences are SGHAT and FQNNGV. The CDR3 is CASSLGQGSGNTIYF. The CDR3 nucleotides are TGTGCCAGCAGCTTAGGTCAGGGGTCTGGAAACACCATATATTTT.

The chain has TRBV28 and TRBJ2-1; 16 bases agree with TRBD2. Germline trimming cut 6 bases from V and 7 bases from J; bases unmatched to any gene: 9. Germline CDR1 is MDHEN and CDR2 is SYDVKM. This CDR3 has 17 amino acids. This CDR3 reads CASSRPGLAGGRNEQFF. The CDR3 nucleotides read TGTGCCAGCAGCCGACCGGGACTAGCGGGGGGGCGTAATGAGCAGTTCTTC.

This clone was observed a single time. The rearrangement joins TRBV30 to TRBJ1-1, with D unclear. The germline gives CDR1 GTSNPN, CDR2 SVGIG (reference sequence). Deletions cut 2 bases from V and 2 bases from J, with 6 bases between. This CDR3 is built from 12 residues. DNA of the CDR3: TGTGCCTGGAGTTTTAGTAACACTGAAGCTTTCTTT. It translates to CAWSFSNTEAFF.

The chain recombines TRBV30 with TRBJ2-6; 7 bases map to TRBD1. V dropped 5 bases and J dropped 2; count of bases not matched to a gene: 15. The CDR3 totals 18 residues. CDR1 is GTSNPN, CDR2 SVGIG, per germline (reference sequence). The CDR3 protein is CAWDGNRGAPAGANVLTF. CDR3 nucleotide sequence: TGTGCCTGGGATGGGAACAGGGGAGCACCGGCTGGGGCCAACGTCCTGACTTTC.

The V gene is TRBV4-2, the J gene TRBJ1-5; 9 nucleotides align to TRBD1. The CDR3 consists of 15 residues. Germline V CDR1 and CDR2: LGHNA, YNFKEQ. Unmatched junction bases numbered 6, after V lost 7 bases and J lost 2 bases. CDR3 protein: CASTRTGEGNQPQHF. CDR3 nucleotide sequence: TGTGCCAGCACCCGGACAGGGGAGGGCAATCAGCCCCAGCATTTT.

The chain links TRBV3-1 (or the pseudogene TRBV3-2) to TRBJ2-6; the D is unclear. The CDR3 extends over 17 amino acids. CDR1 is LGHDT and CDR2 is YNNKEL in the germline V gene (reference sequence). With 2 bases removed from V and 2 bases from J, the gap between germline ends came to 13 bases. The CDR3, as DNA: TGTGCCAGCAGCCAACCCGCCGGAGCCGCTGGGGCCAACGTCCTGACTTTC. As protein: CASSQPAGAAGANVLTF.

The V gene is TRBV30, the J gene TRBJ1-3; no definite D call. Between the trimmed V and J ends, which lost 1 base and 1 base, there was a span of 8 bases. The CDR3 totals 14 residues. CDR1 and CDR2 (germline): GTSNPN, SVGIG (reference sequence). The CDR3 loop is CAWSAQLSGNTIYF. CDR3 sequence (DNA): TGTGCCTGGAGTGCTCAGTTATCTGGAAACACCATATATTTT.

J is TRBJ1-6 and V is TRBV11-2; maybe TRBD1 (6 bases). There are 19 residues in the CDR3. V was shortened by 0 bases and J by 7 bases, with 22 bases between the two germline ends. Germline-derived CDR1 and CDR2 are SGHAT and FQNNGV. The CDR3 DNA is TGTGCCAGCAGCTTAGAACGGGCAGGGGACGGTATACGGAATTCACCCCTCCACTTT. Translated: CASSLERAGDGIRNSPLHF.

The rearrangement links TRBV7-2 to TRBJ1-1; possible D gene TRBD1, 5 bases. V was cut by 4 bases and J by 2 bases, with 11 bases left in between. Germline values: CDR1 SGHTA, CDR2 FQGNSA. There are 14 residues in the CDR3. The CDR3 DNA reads TGTGCCAGCAGCTCGGACACCCTTAACACTGAAGCTTTCTTT. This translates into CASSSDTLNTEAFF.

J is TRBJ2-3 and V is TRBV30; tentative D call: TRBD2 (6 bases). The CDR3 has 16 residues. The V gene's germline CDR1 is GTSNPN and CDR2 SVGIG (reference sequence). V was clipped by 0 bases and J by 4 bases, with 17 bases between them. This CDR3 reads CAWSVGLAEGADTQYF. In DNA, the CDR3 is TGTGCCTGGAGTGTAGGTCTGGCGGAGGGAGCAGATACGCAGTATTTT.